Listed below are T cell receptor beta chains from one sample, sequenced in a study of PD-1 blockade in classical Hodgkin lymphoma. TCRdb's copy holds only in-frame clones and misses some; the assay was immunoSEQ multiplex PCR. The sample lists approximately 20,000 clones; around 80% were seen once. Sequencing was performed on peripheral blood mononuclear cells (PBMCs), taken before the fourth cycle of nivolumab. Receptor source: a human donor with classical Hodgkin lymphoma. The CDR3 runs from the conserved cysteine through the conserved F or W. D genes are given only for firm matches. Where a row states a size, it is once, few, many or the class of an expanded clone; other rows omit it.

TRBJ2-2,TRBV10-3,NA,NA,CAIESTGELFF,TGTGCCATCGAGAGTACCGGGGAGCTGTTTTTT
TRBJ1-4,TRBV6-1,once,NA,CAIAGRFHEKLFF,TGTGCCATCGCAGGGCGATTTCATGAAAAACTGTTTTTT
TRBJ1-2,TRBV10-3,few,TRBD1,CAISETGEGGYTF,TGTGCCATCAGTGAAACAGGGGAAGGGGGCTACACCTTC
TRBJ1-4,TRBV11-2,NA,NA,CASSFEGSATNEKLFF,TGTGCCAGCAGCTTTGAGGGCAGCGCAACTAATGAAAAACTGTTTTTT
TRBJ2-1,TRBV15,NA,NA,CATSRDRGNNEQFF,TGTGCCACCAGCAGAGATCGAGGGAACAATGAGCAGTTCTTC
TRBJ1-3,TRBV7-9,NA,NA,CASSLVQAGNTIYF,TGTGCCAGCAGCTTAGTTCAGGCCGGAAACACCATATATTTT
TRBJ1-3,TRBV13,NA,NA,CASSFLSGNTIYF,TGTGCCAGCAGCTTCCTTTCTGGAAACACCATATATTTT
TRBJ2-5,TRBV5-4,once,NA,CASSGTGALGETQYF,TGTGCCAGCAGCGGCACCGGGGCCCTAGGGGAGACCCAGTACTTC
TRBJ2-3,TRBV19,NA,NA,CASSQWSGFTDTQYF,TGTGCCAGTAGCCAATGGTCCGGGTTCACAGATACGCAGTATTTT
TRBJ2-1,TRBV7-9,NA,NA,CASSLGPGVYNEQFF,TGTGCCAGCAGCTTAGGCCCAGGGGTGTACAATGAGCAGTTCTTC
TRBJ2-1,TRBV5-4,NA,NA,CASSWNNEQFF,TGTGCCAGCAGCTGGAACAATGAGCAGTTCTTC
TRBJ2-1,TRBV5-4,NA,NA,CASSLGPVLRGGQFF,TGTGCCAGCAGCTTGGGGCCGGTACTTCGGGGAGGGCAGTTCTTC
TRBJ1-1,TRBV27,few,NA,CAAHEGLNTEAFF,TGTGCCGCCCACGAGGGACTGAACACTGAAGCTTTCTTT
TRBJ2-2,TRBV9,NA,TRBD1,CASSTGTGGAGELFF,TGTGCCAGCAGTACCGGGACAGGAGGAGCCGGGGAGCTGTTTTTT
TRBJ1-5,TRBV5-1,NA,NA,CASSFGGTEGNQPQHF,TGCGCCAGCAGCTTTGGTGGGACTGAGGGCAATCAGCCCCAGCATTTT
TRBJ1-2,TRBV28,few,NA,CASSLLLATGNYGYTF,TGTGCCAGCAGTTTATTGTTAGCGACGGGGAACTATGGCTACACCTTC
TRBJ2-2,TRBV9,NA,NA,CASTQGRGATGELFF,TGTGCCAGCACCCAGGGGCGGGGTGCAACCGGGGAGCTGTTTTTT
TRBJ2-3,TRBV6-1,NA,NA,CASSTQAFGTDTQYF,TGTGCCAGCAGCACACAGGCCTTTGGGACAGATACGCAGTATTTT
TRBJ2-3,TRBV15,once,NA,CATSRGADRQSTDTQYF,TGTGCCACCAGCAGAGGGGCGGATCGCCAAAGCACAGATACGCAGTATTTT
TRBJ2-5,TRBV18,NA,TRBD2,CASSPSPQAGGETQYF,TGTGCCAGCTCACCATCCCCCCAAGCGGGAGGAGAGACCCAGTACTTC
TRBJ1-3,TRBV6-5,NA,NA,CASSPGQSSGNTIYF,TGTGCCAGCAGCCCAGGACAGAGCTCTGGAAACACCATATATTTT
TRBJ2-7,TRBV29-1,NA,NA,CSALRDHPYEQYF,TGCAGCGCCCTCCGGGACCATCCTTACGAGCAGTACTTC
TRBJ1-3,TRBV19,NA,NA,CASSIRGNSGNTIYF,TGTGCCAGTAGTATACGAGGAAACTCTGGAAACACCATATATTTT
TRBJ1-2,TRBV5-1,NA,TRBD1,CASSLRTGGNGYTF,TGCGCCAGCAGCCTACGGACAGGGGGAAACGGCTACACCTTC
TRBJ2-7,TRBV9,few,TRBD2,CASSVGSSGGTYEQYF,TGTGCCAGCAGCGTAGGCAGCTCGGGAGGGACCTACGAGCAGTACTTC
TRBJ1-5,TRBV4-1,NA,TRBD1,CASRGQGDQPQHF,TGCGCCAGCAGGGGACAGGGAGATCAGCCCCAGCATTTT
TRBJ2-2,TRBV28,NA,TRBD2,CASRPTSGLNTGELFF,TGTGCCAGCAGACCGACTAGCGGACTAAACACCGGGGAGCTGTTTTTT
TRBJ1-3,TRBV2,few,TRBD1,CASGQGANTIYF,TGTGCCAGCGGACAGGGGGCCAACACCATATATTTT
TRBJ2-1,TRBV25-1,medium-sized,NA,CASSEYGGAYNEQFF,TGTGCCAGCAGTGAATACGGGGGCGCCTACAATGAGCAGTTCTTC
TRBJ2-1,TRBV19,NA,NA,CASSAQPRGRSSYNEQFF,TGTGCCAGTAGTGCTCAACCACGCGGGCGGAGCTCCTACAATGAGCAGTTCTTC
TRBJ1-2,TRBV19,NA,TRBD1,CASSSGQGYGYTF,TGTGCCAGTAGTAGCGGACAGGGCTATGGCTACACCTTC
TRBJ2-2,TRBV9,NA,NA,CASSVEASPNTGELFF,TGTGCCAGCAGCGTCGAGGCCTCGCCGAACACCGGGGAGCTGTTTTTT
TRBJ2-3,TRBV19,NA,NA,CASSFSRTGIPDTQYF,TGTGCCAGTAGTTTCTCTCGCACAGGGATTCCAGATACGCAGTATTTT
TRBJ2-4,TRBV5-1,NA,NA,CASRRGGLENIQYF,TGCGCCAGCCGGAGGGGAGGACTTGAAAACATTCAGTACTTC
TRBJ1-5,TRBV23-1,NA,NA,CASSHKSKTDLFLLNQPQHF,TGCGCCAGCAGTCACAAGTCAAAAACAGATTTATTCTTATTAAATCAGCCCCAGCATTTT
TRBJ2-3,TRBV12-1,NA,NA,CANKPPQVSLNSADTQYF,TGTGCCAACAAGCCGCCCCAGGTGTCCTTGAATTCGGCAGATACGCAGTATTTT
TRBJ2-7,TRBV19,NA,TRBD1,CASSFLMGQGITEQYF,TGTGCCAGTAGCTTCCTCATGGGACAGGGGATCACCGAGCAGTACTTC
TRBJ2-1,TRBV7-9,NA,TRBD2,CASTIGLAGVFEQFF,TGTGCCAGCACCATAGGACTAGCGGGAGTTTTTGAGCAGTTCTTC
TRBJ2-5,TRBV5-1,NA,NA,CASTQVGRGGETQYF,TGCGCCAGCACGCAGGTTGGAAGGGGCGGAGAGACCCAGTACTTC
TRBJ1-1,TRBV2,NA,NA,CASSEEVKSTF,TGTGCCAGCAGTGAAGAGGTTAAGTCCACCTTT
TRBJ1-6,TRBV19,once,NA,CASSIRGDKRFNSPLHF,TGTGCCAGTAGTATAAGGGGGGACAAACGCTTCAATTCACCCCTCCACTTT
TRBJ2-5,TRBV6-5,NA,NA,CASSLSPGVETQYF,TGTGCCAGCAGCTTGTCTCCGGGGGTGGAGACCCAGTACTTC
TRBJ2-1,TRBV19,NA,TRBD1,CASSILGQGNNEQFF,TGTGCCAGTAGTATTCTTGGACAGGGTAACAATGAGCAGTTCTTC
TRBJ1-5,TRBV2,NA,NA,CASSVLGYSNQPQHF,TGTGCCAGCAGTGTATTGGGTTATAGCAATCAGCCCCAGCATTTT
TRBJ1-2,TRBV19,NA,NA,CASTDLTNYGYTF,TGTGCAAGTACGGACCTGACTAACTATGGCTACACCTTC
TRBJ2-7,TRBV2,NA,NA,CASGGLITYEQYF,TGTGCCAGCGGTGGCCTCATAACCTACGAGCAGTACTTC
TRBJ2-5,TRBV29-1,NA,NA,CSVGMSVGETQYF,TGCAGCGTTGGAATGTCCGTAGGGGAGACCCAGTACTTC
TRBJ2-3,TRBV7-2,NA,NA,CASSLPGLTSRTDTQYF,TGTGCCAGCAGCTTGCCGGGACTTACTTCCCGCACAGATACGCAGTATTTT
TRBJ2-2,TRBV4-3,NA,TRBD2,CASSQGSLAGGVTGELFF,TGCGCCAGCAGCCAAGGCTCCCTAGCGGGGGGGGTCACCGGGGAGCTGTTTTTT
TRBJ2-2,TRBV19,once,NA,CASSTGVGELFF,TGTGCCAGTAGTACCGGGGTGGGGGAGCTGTTTTTT
TRBJ1-5,TRBV19,NA,TRBD1,CASSFLDRGLDYSNQPQHF,TGTGCCAGTAGTTTCCTCGACAGGGGGCTCGACTATAGCAATCAGCCCCAGCATTTT
TRBJ2-1,TRBV19,NA,NA,CASSYLYNEQFF,TGTGCCAGTAGTTATCTTTACAATGAGCAGTTCTTC
TRBJ2-3,TRBV5-5,NA,TRBD1,CASSTTGGTDTQYF,TGTGCCAGCAGCACAACAGGGGGCACAGATACGCAGTATTTT
TRBJ1-5,TRBV5-5,once,NA,CASSLDSYSNQPQHF,TGTGCCAGCAGCTTGGACAGTTATAGCAATCAGCCCCAGCATTTT
TRBJ1-6,TRBV7-3,NA,NA,CASSLLGLNSPLHF,TGTGCCAGCAGCTTGTTGGGCCTCAATTCACCCCTCCACTTT
TRBJ2-5,TRBV28,NA,NA,CASSFLGTQYF,TGTGCCAGCAGTTTCCTCGGGACCCAGTACTTC
TRBJ1-5,TRBV9,once,TRBD1,CASSVVDRGPPYQPQHF,TGTGCCAGCAGCGTCGTTGACAGGGGGCCTCCGTATCAGCCCCAGCATTTT
TRBJ2-6,TRBV10-3,NA,NA,CAISGMIQSRANVLTF,TGTGCCATCAGTGGGATGATACAAAGTCGGGCCAACGTCCTGACTTTC
TRBJ1-1,TRBV28,NA,NA,CASSFGTEAFF,TGTGCCAGCAGTTTCGGCACTGAAGCTTTCTTT
TRBJ2-3,TRBV5-6,NA,NA,CASSLGRPRIDTQYF,TGTGCCAGCAGCCTGGGACGCCCGAGGATCGATACGCAGTATTTT